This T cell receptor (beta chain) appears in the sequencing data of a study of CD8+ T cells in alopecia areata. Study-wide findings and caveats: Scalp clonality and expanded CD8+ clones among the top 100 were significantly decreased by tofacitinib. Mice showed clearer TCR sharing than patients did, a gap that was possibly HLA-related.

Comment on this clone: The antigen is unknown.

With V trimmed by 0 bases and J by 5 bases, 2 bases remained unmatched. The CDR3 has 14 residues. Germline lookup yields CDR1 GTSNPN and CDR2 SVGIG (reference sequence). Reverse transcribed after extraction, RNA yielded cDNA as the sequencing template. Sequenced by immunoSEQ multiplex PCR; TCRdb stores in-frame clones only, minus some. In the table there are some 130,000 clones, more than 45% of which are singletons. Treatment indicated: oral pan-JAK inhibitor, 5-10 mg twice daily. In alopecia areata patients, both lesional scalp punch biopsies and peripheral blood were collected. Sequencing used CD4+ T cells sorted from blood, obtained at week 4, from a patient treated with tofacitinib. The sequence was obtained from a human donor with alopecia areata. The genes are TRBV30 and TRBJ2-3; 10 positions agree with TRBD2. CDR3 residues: CAWSVIAGGDTQYF. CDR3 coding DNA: TGTGCCTGGAGTGTAATAGCGGGAGGAGATACGCAGTATTTT.